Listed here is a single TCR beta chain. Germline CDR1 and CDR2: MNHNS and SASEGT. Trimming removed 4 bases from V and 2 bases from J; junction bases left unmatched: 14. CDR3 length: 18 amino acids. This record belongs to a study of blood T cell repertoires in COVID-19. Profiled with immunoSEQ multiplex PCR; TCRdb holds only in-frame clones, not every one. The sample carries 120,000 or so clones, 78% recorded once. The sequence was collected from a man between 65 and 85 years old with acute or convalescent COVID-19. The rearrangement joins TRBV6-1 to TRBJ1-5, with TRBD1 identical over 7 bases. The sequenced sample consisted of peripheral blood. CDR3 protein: CASSAHDREGRGNQPQHF. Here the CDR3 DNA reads TGTGCCAGCAGTGCGCACGACAGGGAAGGAAGGGGCAATCAGCCCCAGCATTTT.